The rows below give T cell receptor beta chains drawn from one sample of a study of blood T cell repertoires in COVID-19. Some clones are missing from TCRdb's copy, which holds only in-frame ones; the method was immunoSEQ multiplex PCR. The repertoire consists of 24,000 or so clones, with around nine tenths occurring once and the leading ten covering 18%. The material sequenced was peripheral blood. Receptors originate from a human donor with acute or convalescent COVID-19. The donor label of this sample is uncertain. The CDR3 runs from the conserved cysteine through the conserved F or W. D genes are given only for firm matches. Only some rows state a clone size, as once, few, many or a class for expanded clones.

abundance,d_gene,v_gene,j_gene,CDR3aa,CDR3nt
once,TRBD1,TRBV4-2,TRBJ1-6,CASSHAGTGGERSPLHF,TGTGCCAGCAGCCATGCCGGGACAGGAGGCGAGCGTTCACCCCTCCACTTT
NA,TRBD2,TRBV13,TRBJ2-3,CASSFSGTSDTQYF,TGTGCCAGCAGCTTTAGCGGGACTTCTGATACGCAGTATTTT
NA,TRBD2,TRBV5-1,TRBJ2-1,CASSLGLAAYNEQFF,TGCGCCAGCAGCCTCGGACTAGCGGCCTACAATGAGCAGTTCTTC
NA,NA,TRBV20-1,TRBJ1-1,CSATGESEAFF,TGCAGTGCTACCGGGGAATCTGAAGCTTTCTTT
once,TRBD2,TRBV23-1,TRBJ2-1,CASSPYGLAGAVPYNEQFF,TGCGCCAGCAGTCCGTACGGACTAGCGGGAGCGGTCCCCTACAATGAGCAGTTCTTC
NA,NA,TRBV4-2,TRBJ2-7,CASSHEGGGGYEQYF,TGTGCCAGCAGCCACGAGGGGGGGGGAGGCTACGAGCAGTACTTC
NA,TRBD2,TRBV6-5,TRBJ2-5,CASTRGGGPETQYF,TGTGCCAGCACCCGCGGGGGGGGCCCGGAGACCCAGTACTTC
NA,TRBD1,TRBV30,TRBJ2-5,CACRGRDRESGEQETQYF,TGTGCCTGCCGGGGGCGGGACAGGGAAAGTGGGGAGCAAGAGACCCAGTACTTC
NA,NA,TRBV7-2,TRBJ2-2,CASSLGGDFFGELFF,TGTGCCAGCAGCTTAGGGGGGGACTTTTTCGGGGAGCTGTTTTTT
few,NA,TRBV7-9,TRBJ1-1,CASSTREAPTEAFF,TGTGCCAGCAGCACGCGAGAGGCCCCCACTGAAGCTTTCTTT
NA,TRBD1,TRBV11-2,TRBJ2-5,CASSLGQGAGGTQYF,TGTGCCAGCAGCTTAGGACAGGGGGCAGGGGGGACCCAGTACTTC
NA,TRBD1,TRBV6-5,TRBJ1-2,CASSYSTGLGYGYTF,TGTGCCAGCAGTTACTCGACAGGGCTGGGGTATGGCTACACCTTC
NA,NA,TRBV12-3/TRBV12-4,TRBJ1-5,CASTHGDQPQHF,TGTGCCAGCACCCACGGGGATCAGCCCCAGCATTTT
NA,NA,TRBV7-9,TRBJ1-5,CASSSSGVGNQPQHF,TGTGCCAGCAGCTCATCAGGGGTGGGAAATCAGCCCCAGCATTTT
NA,NA,TRBV30,TRBJ2-1,CAWEAASYNEQFF,TGTGCCTGGGAAGCGGCCTCCTACAATGAGCAGTTCTTC
few,TRBD1,TRBV11-3,TRBJ1-3,CASSQGAGNTIYF,TGTGCCAGCAGCCAGGGGGCAGGAAACACCATATATTTT
once,NA,TRBV10-3,TRBJ2-2,CAISNRGFGVNTGELFF,TGTGCCATCAGTAACCGGGGTTTCGGGGTGAACACCGGGGAGCTGTTTTTT
NA,TRBD2,TRBV3-1/TRBV3-2,TRBJ2-1,CASSFRTSGGVEQFF,TGTGCCAGCAGCTTTAGGACTAGCGGGGGGGTTGAGCAGTTCTTC
NA,TRBD2,TRBV5-6,TRBJ2-7,CASSPELAGGSGGYEQYF,TGTGCCAGCAGCCCCGAACTAGCGGGTGGCTCAGGGGGCTACGAGCAGTACTTC
NA,TRBD1,TRBV11-1,TRBJ1-5,CASTSPGQGSQPQHF,TGTGCCAGCACGTCCCCCGGACAGGGAAGTCAGCCCCAGCATTTT
NA,NA,TRBV7-3,TRBJ2-3,CASSSRDGTDTQYF,TGTGCCAGCAGCTCACGAGACGGGACAGATACGCAGTATTTT
NA,NA,TRBV6-5,TRBJ1-4,CASNDGVSTNEKLFF,TGTGCCAGCAACGACGGGGTGTCAACTAATGAAAAACTGTTTTTT
NA,NA,TRBV7-2,TRBJ2-7,CASSLRGGAVGEQYF,TGTGCCAGCAGCTTAAGGGGGGGCGCGGTAGGCGAGCAGTACTTC
NA,NA,TRBV6-5,TRBJ2-7,CASTGTSTYEQYF,TGTGCCAGCACCGGGACTTCCACCTACGAGCAGTACTTC
NA,NA,TRBV19,TRBJ1-1,CASSKASGSTEAFF,TGTGCCAGTAGTAAGGCTTCGGGGAGCACTGAAGCTTTCTTT
NA,TRBD1,TRBV6-1,TRBJ1-1,CASSEAAKSWTGPRDTEAFF,TGTGCCAGCAGTGAAGCGGCCAAAAGTTGGACAGGGCCGAGGGACACTGAAGCTTTCTTT
NA,NA,TRBV5-6,TRBJ2-3,CASSLRAVGGTQYF,TGTGCCAGCAGCTTACGGGCGGTGGGGGGTACGCAGTATTTT
NA,TRBD1,TRBV3-1/TRBV3-2,TRBJ1-1,CASSQSDRGTEAFF,TGTGCCAGCAGCCAATCCGACAGGGGCACTGAAGCTTTCTTT
NA,TRBD2,TRBV9,TRBJ2-1,CASSPRSGGYNEQFF,TGTGCCAGCAGCCCCCGTAGCGGGGGGTACAATGAGCAGTTCTTC
once,NA,TRBV7-2,TRBJ2-3,CASSLVLTGTQYF,TGTGCCAGCAGCTTAGTGCTTACCGGGACGCAGTATTTT
NA,NA,TRBV7-7,TRBJ2-7,CASSLGAGYEQYF,TGTGCCAGCAGCTTAGGAGCGGGCTACGAGCAGTACTTC
NA,NA,TRBV9,TRBJ1-2,CASSVGSRSHGYTF,TGTGCCAGCAGCGTCGGGAGCCGCTCCCATGGCTACACCTTC
NA,NA,TRBV6-5,TRBJ1-1,CASSYSGAPDTEAFF,TGTGCCAGCAGTTACTCGGGGGCGCCGGACACTGAAGCTTTCTTT
NA,TRBD1,TRBV7-2,TRBJ2-3,CASSYDRGLGTDTQYF,TGTGCCAGCAGCTATGACAGGGGTTTGGGCACAGATACGCAGTATTTT
once,TRBD1,TRBV30,TRBJ2-7,CACKLTGQSYEQYF,TGTGCCTGCAAATTAACGGGACAGTCCTACGAGCAGTACTTC
NA,TRBD2,TRBV2,TRBJ2-2,CVSSATSGTGELFF,TGTGTCAGCAGTGCGACTAGCGGAACCGGGGAGCTGTTTTTT
NA,TRBD1,TRBV10-3,TRBJ2-2,CAISWTGEETGELFF,TGTGCCATCAGTTGGACAGGGGAGGAAACCGGGGAGCTGTTTTTT